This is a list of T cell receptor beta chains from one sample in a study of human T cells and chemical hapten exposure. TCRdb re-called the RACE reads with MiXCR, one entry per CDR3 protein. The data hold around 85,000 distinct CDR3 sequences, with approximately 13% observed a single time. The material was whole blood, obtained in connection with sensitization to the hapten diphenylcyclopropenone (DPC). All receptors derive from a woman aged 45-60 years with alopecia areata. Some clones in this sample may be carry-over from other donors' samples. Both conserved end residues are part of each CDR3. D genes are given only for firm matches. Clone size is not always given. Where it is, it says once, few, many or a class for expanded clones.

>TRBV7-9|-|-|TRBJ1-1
CASSKRRGFMNTEAFF
TGTGCCAGCAGCAAACGGAGGGGTTTCATGAACACTGAAGCTTTCTTT
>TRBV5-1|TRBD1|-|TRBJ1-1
CASSLLTGENTEAFF
TGCGCCAGCAGCTTGTTGACAGGGGAAAACACTGAAGCTTTCTTT
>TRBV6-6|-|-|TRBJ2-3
CASRKRRSSGTDTQYF
TGTGCCAGCAGAAAAAGGCGCTCTAGCGGCACAGATACGCAGTATTTT
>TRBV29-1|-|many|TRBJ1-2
CSAGARYGYTF
TGCAGCGCAGGGGCGAGATATGGCTACACCTTC
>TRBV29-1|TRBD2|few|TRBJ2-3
CSVSSGRPDTQYF
TGCAGCGTAAGTAGCGGGAGACCAGATACGCAGTATTTT
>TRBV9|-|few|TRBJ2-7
CASSVASDSSYEQYF
TGTGCCAGCAGCGTAGCTTCGGACAGCTCCTACGAGCAGTACTTC
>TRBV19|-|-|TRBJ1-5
CASSTPLGRNQPQHF
TGTGCCAGTAGTACCCCGTTGGGACGCAATCAGCCCCAGCATTTT
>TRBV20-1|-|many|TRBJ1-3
CSARVRNSGNTIYF
TGCAGTGCTAGAGTGAGGAACTCTGGAAACACCATATATTTT
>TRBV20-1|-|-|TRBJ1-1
CSAYPGRNTEAFF
TGCAGTGCTTACCCGGGGAGAAACACTGAAGCTTTCTTT
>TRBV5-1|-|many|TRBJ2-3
CASSLDAVSTDTQYF
TGCGCCAGCAGCTTGGACGCTGTGAGCACAGATACGCAGTATTTT
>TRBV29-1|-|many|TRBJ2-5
CSAADTGDQETQYF
TGCAGCGCCGCTGACACGGGCGATCAAGAGACCCAGTACTTC
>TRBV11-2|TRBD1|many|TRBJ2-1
CASSPGDRDYNEQFF
TGTGCCAGCAGCCCCGGGGACAGGGACTACAATGAGCAGTTCTTC
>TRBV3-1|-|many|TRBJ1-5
CASSHPDQPQHF
TGTGCCAGCAGCCACCCTGATCAGCCCCAGCATTTT
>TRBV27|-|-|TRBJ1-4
CASSPLDRPGEKLFF
TGTGCCAGCAGTCCTCTGGACAGACCTGGGGAAAAACTGTTTTTT
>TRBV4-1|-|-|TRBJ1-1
CASSQESQAGEEAFF
TGCGCCAGCAGCCAAGAATCGCAAGCAGGGGAGGAAGCTTTCTTT
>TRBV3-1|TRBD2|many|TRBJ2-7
CASSQSWDYSYEQYF
TGTGCCAGCAGCCAATCTTGGGACTACTCCTACGAGCAGTACTTC
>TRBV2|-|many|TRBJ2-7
CASSGTSVWPEQYF
TGTGCCAGCAGTGGAACTTCGGTCTGGCCCGAGCAGTACTTC
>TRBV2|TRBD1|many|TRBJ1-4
CASSPGQANEKLFF
TGTGCCAGCAGTCCGGGACAGGCGAATGAAAAACTGTTTTTT
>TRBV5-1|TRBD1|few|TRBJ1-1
CASSIGQGIKMNTEAFF
TGCGCCAGCAGCATTGGACAGGGGATAAAAATGAACACTGAAGCTTTCTTT
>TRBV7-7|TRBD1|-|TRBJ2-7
CASSLGHRGPYEQYF
TGTGCCAGCAGCTTGGGACACAGGGGGCCCTACGAGCAGTACTTC
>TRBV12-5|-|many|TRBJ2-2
CASGIGLFTGELFF
TGTGCTAGTGGCATAGGACTCTTCACCGGGGAGCTGTTTTTT
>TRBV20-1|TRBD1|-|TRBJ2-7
CSAIGQGNAYEQYF
TGCAGTGCTATCGGACAGGGGAATGCCTACGAGCAGTACTTC
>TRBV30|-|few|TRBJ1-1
CAWTQEGFTEAFF
TGTGCCTGGACGCAGGAGGGTTTCACTGAAGCTTTCTTT
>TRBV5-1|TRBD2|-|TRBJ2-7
CASSSPRGGYEQYF
TGCGCCAGCAGCTCACCGCGGGGGGGCTACGAGCAGTACTTC
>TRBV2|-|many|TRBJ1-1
CASNVGGHTEAFF
TGTGCCAGCAACGTGGGGGGGCACACTGAAGCTTTCTTT
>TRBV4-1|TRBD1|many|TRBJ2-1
CASSQVQGYSNEQFF
TGCGCCAGCAGCCAAGTACAGGGGTACTCCAATGAGCAGTTCTTC
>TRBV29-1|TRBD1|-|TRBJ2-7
CSVYRTGSYEQYF
TGCAGCGTTTATAGGACAGGGAGCTACGAGCAGTACTTC
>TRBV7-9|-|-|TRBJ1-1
CASSLVGMLNTEAFF
TGTGCCAGCAGCTTAGTTGGCATGCTGAACACTGAAGCTTTCTTT
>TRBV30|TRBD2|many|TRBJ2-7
CAWSFRAAGRYEQYF
TGTGCCTGGAGTTTCAGGGCAGCGGGGCGGTACGAGCAGTACTTC
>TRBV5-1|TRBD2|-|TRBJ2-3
CASSFLAGKEDTQYF
TGCGCCAGCAGCTTCCTAGCGGGAAAAGAAGATACGCAGTATTTT
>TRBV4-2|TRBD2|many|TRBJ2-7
CASSQDGTSGKSQYF
TGTGCCAGCAGCCAAGACGGGACTAGCGGGAAGTCACAGTACTTC
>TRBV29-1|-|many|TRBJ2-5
CSVITGQMGTQYF
TGCAGCGTTATCACGGGGCAAATGGGGACCCAGTACTTC
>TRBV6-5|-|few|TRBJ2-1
CASSIPRSGEQFF
TGTGCCAGCAGTATCCCGAGGAGCGGTGAGCAGTTCTTC
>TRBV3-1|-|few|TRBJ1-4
CASSWGDRNEKLFF
TGTGCCAGCAGCTGGGGGGACCGAAATGAAAAACTGTTTTTT
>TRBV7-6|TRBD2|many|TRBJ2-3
CASSLWASGTDTQYF
TGTGCCAGCAGCTTATGGGCTAGCGGGACAGATACGCAGTATTTT
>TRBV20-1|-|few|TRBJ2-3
CSARIAASGRADTQYF
TGCAGTGCTAGAATCGCCGCCAGTGGCCGCGCAGATACGCAGTATTTT
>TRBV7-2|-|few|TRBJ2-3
CASRPRGFSTDTQYF
TGTGCCAGCAGGCCCAGGGGTTTCAGCACAGATACGCAGTATTTT
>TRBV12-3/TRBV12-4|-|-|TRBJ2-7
CASSLAEDYEQYF
TGTGCCAGCAGTTTAGCAGAGGACTACGAGCAGTACTTC
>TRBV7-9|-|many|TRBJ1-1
CASSLEFKGSGFGTEAFF
TGTGCCAGCAGCTTAGAGTTCAAGGGATCAGGATTTGGCACTGAAGCTTTCTTT
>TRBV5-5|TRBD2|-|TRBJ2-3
CASSYSSGRSTDTQYF
TGTGCCAGCAGCTACTCTAGCGGGAGAAGCACAGATACGCAGTATTTT
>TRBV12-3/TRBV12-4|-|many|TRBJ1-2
CASSPTGNYGYTF
TGTGCCAGCAGTCCAACAGGGAACTATGGCTACACCTTC
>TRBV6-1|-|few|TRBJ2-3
CASSEQGTDTQYF
TGTGCCAGCAGTGAACAGGGCACAGATACGCAGTATTTT
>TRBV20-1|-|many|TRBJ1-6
CSARKAGSYNSPLHF
TGCAGTGCTAGAAAGGCGGGCTCCTATAATTCACCCCTCCACTTT
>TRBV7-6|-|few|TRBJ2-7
CASSPSLADGYEQYF
TGTGCCAGCAGCCCCAGTCTCGCGGACGGATACGAGCAGTACTTC
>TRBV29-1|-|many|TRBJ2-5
CSVRGRARETQYF
TGCAGCGTTCGCGGTCGGGCCCGTGAGACCCAGTACTTC
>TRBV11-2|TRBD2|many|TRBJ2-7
CASSLERREFDEQYF
TGTGCCAGCAGCTTAGAACGGCGGGAGTTCGACGAGCAGTACTTC
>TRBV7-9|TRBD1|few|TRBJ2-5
CASSLAGQGFTKETQYF
TGTGCCAGCAGCTTAGCAGGACAGGGGTTTACCAAAGAGACCCAGTACTTC
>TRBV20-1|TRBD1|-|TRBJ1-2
CSARVQGAPNGYTF
TGCAGTGCTAGAGTCCAGGGGGCGCCGAATGGCTACACCTTC
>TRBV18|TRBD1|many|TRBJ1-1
CASSPPGQGALTEAFF
TGTGCCAGCTCACCACCTGGGCAGGGGGCCCTCACTGAAGCTTTCTTT
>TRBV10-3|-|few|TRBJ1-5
CAISESRAPNQPQHF
TGTGCCATCAGTGAGTCAAGGGCTCCGAATCAGCCCCAGCATTTT